A selection of T cell receptor beta chains follows, all from one sample in a study of cytomegalovirus exposure and HLA in healthy donors. The table came from immunoSEQ multiplex PCR; TCRdb's copy has only in-frame clones and leaves some out. Altogether approximately 110,000 clones are present, more than 65% being singletons, with the ten largest covering more than 0.7%. Sequencing input: PBMCs. These receptors came from a woman aged 30 to 39 in good health and CMV-seronegative. Both conserved end residues are part of each CDR3. A D gene is named only where the DNA matches it firmly. Expanded clones get a size class; other rows say once, few or many, or leave the size out.

v_call	j_call	d_call	clone_size	cdr3_nt	cdr3_aa
TRBV6-6	TRBJ1-4	TRBD1	-	TGTGCCAGCAGTAACCCGGGACAGGGAGAAAAACTGTTTTTT	CASSNPGQGEKLFF
TRBV19	TRBJ1-5	-	-	TGTGCCAGTAAACGAGGCGGGGTGGAAAGCCAGCCCCAGCATTTT	CASKRGGVESQPQHF
TRBV6-5	TRBJ2-3	TRBD2	-	TGTGCCAGCAGTTATCGGACTAGCGGTATCACAGATACGCAGTATTTT	CASSYRTSGITDTQYF
TRBV5-1	TRBJ2-7	TRBD1	-	TGCGCCAGCAGCTCGACCGGGACAGGGGGCAGGAGCGAGCAGTACTTC	CASSSTGTGGRSEQYF
TRBV4-2	TRBJ1-1	-	-	TGTGCCAGCGGACGAGGCAGGGCGATTGTGAACACTGAAGCTTTCTTT	CASGRGRAIVNTEAFF
TRBV2	TRBJ1-1	-	-	TGTGCCAGCATCATTGAAAGAAGTCAGGTTAACACTGAAGCTTTCTTT	CASIIERSQVNTEAFF
TRBV28	TRBJ1-2	TRBD1	-	TGTGCCAGCAGTTTTGGACAGGGAGTAGCTCGTGGCTACACCTTC	CASSFGQGVARGYTF
TRBV28	TRBJ1-5	-	-	TGTGCCAGCAGGTGGGGACTCTTCGGTCAGCCCCAGCATTTT	CASRWGLFGQPQHF
TRBV6-1	TRBJ2-7	TRBD1	-	TGTGCCAGCAGTGAAACCGGACAGGCTTTAAGGCAGTACTTC	CASSETGQALRQYF
TRBV4-3	TRBJ1-6	-	-	TGCGCCAGCAGCCAAGATATCAGGGCGGGGAATAATTCACCCCTCCACTTT	CASSQDIRAGNNSPLHF
TRBV5-6	TRBJ2-7	-	-	TGTGCCAGCAGCTTGTTTGGGACAACGGTCTACGAGCAGTACTTC	CASSLFGTTVYEQYF
TRBV7-6	TRBJ2-2	TRBD2	once	TGTGCCAGCAGCCCGACTAGCGGGAGGGCCGGGGAGCTGTTTTTT	CASSPTSGRAGELFF
TRBV5-1	TRBJ2-2	-	-	TGCGCCAGCAGCTTGGGGGTAGGGGAAGCCGGGGAGCTGTTTTTT	CASSLGVGEAGELFF
TRBV29-1	TRBJ2-3	TRBD2	-	TGCAGCGTTGAAAGGCGGAGCGGGGCAGATACGCAGTATTTT	CSVERRSGADTQYF
TRBV28	TRBJ2-7	-	-	TGTGCCAGCAGTTTTCGGGGGACCTACGAGCAGTACTTC	CASSFRGTYEQYF
TRBV5-1	TRBJ1-2	-	-	TGCGCCAGCAGCTTGGTCGCACACAATAACTATGGCTACACCTTC	CASSLVAHNNYGYTF
TRBV5-6	TRBJ2-3	TRBD2	-	TGTGCCAGCAGCATGGGACTAGCTGTGCGTACGCAGTATTTT	CASSMGLAVRTQYF
TRBV6-5	TRBJ1-2	-	few	TGTGCCAGCAGCCGGGGGGACATCTACTATGGCTACACCTTC	CASSRGDIYYGYTF
TRBV5-5	TRBJ2-1	TRBD2	-	TGTGCCAGCAGCTTGGCGTCCCTAGCGGGAGGGCCGGGGGAGCAGTTCTTC	CASSLASLAGGPGEQFF
TRBV6-1	TRBJ1-4	-	-	TGTGCCAGCAGTGCCGCTCCAGGGGTGTGGGAAAAACTGTTTTTT	CASSAAPGVWEKLFF
TRBV12-2	TRBJ1-4	-	-	TGTGCAAGTCGCTTAGCGGGAGACAGGGGGGGTGAAAAACTGTTTTTT	CASRLAGDRGGEKLFF
TRBV6-1	TRBJ2-7	-	-	TGTGCCAGCAGTGAAGGCCCGACAGATTACGAGCAGTACTTC	CASSEGPTDYEQYF
TRBV4-1	TRBJ1-4	-	few	TGCGCCAGCAGCGCAAAAGCCCCGACAGACAATAATGAAAAACTGTTTTTT	CASSAKAPTDNNEKLFF
TRBV2	TRBJ1-2	-	-	TGTGCCAGCAGGCTCGCAGAGTCAGGGTACACCTTC	CASRLAESGYTF
TRBV6-5	TRBJ1-3	-	-	TGTGCCAGCAGTTACTCGGGGGCTCGGGCGGGAAACACCATATATTTT	CASSYSGARAGNTIYF
TRBV2	TRBJ1-1	-	-	TGTGCCAGCAGTATAGCAGAGAACACTGAAGCTTTCTTT	CASSIAENTEAFF
TRBV6-4	TRBJ2-1	TRBD2	few	TGTGCCAGCAGTGAGCGGGGGGACTACAATGAGCAGTTCTTC	CASSERGDYNEQFF
TRBV7-8	TRBJ1-6	-	-	TGTGCCAGCAGCGGGGACACCGCTATTAATAATTCACCCCTCCACTTT	CASSGDTAINNSPLHF
TRBV15	TRBJ2-1	-	-	TGTGCCACCAGCAGAGCGAACGGGAATGAGCAGTTCTTC	CATSRANGNEQFF
TRBV6-5	TRBJ1-2	TRBD1	-	TGTGCCAGCAGCCGCGGTGGGACAGCGCATGGCTACACCTTC	CASSRGGTAHGYTF
TRBV7-6	TRBJ2-7	-	-	TGTGCCAGCAGCTTAGATACAGGAGACTACGAGCAGTACTTC	CASSLDTGDYEQYF
TRBV7-3	TRBJ2-5	-	few	TGTGCCAGCAGCTCGAAACCGGGGTGGGTAGAGACCCAGTACTTC	CASSSKPGWVETQYF
TRBV2	TRBJ2-5	-	-	TGTGCCAGCAGTGTTGAGGGGACCCAGTACTTC	CASSVEGTQYF
TRBV6-5	TRBJ2-2	-	-	TGTGCCAGCAGTCCAACAGGGCCGAACACCGGGGAGCTGTTTTTT	CASSPTGPNTGELFF
TRBV7-2	TRBJ1-2	-	-	TGTGCCAGCAGCTTAGACCCGGAGGACGGTGGCTACACCTTC	CASSLDPEDGGYTF
TRBV27	TRBJ1-2	TRBD1	once	TGTGCCAGCTCCCCTTCAGGGGGCGAATACGGCTACACCTTC	CASSPSGGEYGYTF
TRBV7-9	TRBJ1-4	TRBD1	few	TGTGCCAGCAGCCCCGACAGGGGGAGGACTGCAAAACTGTTTTTT	CASSPDRGRTAKLFF
TRBV18	TRBJ2-7	-	once	TGTGCCAGCTCACCAACCACCATACAGTCCTACGAGCAGTACTTC	CASSPTTIQSYEQYF
TRBV29-1	TRBJ1-1	TRBD1	-	TGCAGCGTTCTAGCCGACAGGGCTGAAGCTTTCTTT	CSVLADRAEAFF
TRBV7-9	TRBJ2-5	-	-	TGTGCCAGCAGCTCCATAGCGGGACAGGAGACCCAGTACTTC	CASSSIAGQETQYF
TRBV15	TRBJ2-3	TRBD1	-	TGTGCCACCAGCCAGCAGGGACAGAGTTACACAGATACGCAGTATTTT	CATSQQGQSYTDTQYF
TRBV27	TRBJ1-2	-	-	TGTGCCAGCAGTTTTGGGGGAGGGGCCGCTGGCTACACCTTC	CASSFGGGAAGYTF
TRBV6-1	TRBJ1-1	TRBD1	-	TGTGCCAGCAGCGCCCGAGGGGGCGCGACTGAAGCTTTCTTT	CASSARGGATEAFF
TRBV18	TRBJ2-4	-	-	TGTGCCAGCTCACCCGTTGGGGGGGCTCAAAACATTCAGTACTTC	CASSPVGGAQNIQYF
TRBV29-1	TRBJ1-1	-	few	TGCAGCGTGCACAAACCGGGGGGCACTGAAGCTTTCTTT	CSVHKPGGTEAFF
TRBV5-8	TRBJ1-2	-	-	TGTGCCAGCAGCGAGCATAAGACGGGGAACTATGGCTACACCTTC	CASSEHKTGNYGYTF
TRBV25-1	TRBJ1-2	-	few	TGTGCCAGCCAAGATGGGAGCTTACAGTCGGGCTACACCTTC	CASQDGSLQSGYTF
TRBV6-5	TRBJ2-5	-	-	TGTGCCAGCAGTTACGGCAGGGGAGAGACCCAGTACTTC	CASSYGRGETQYF
TRBV7-2	TRBJ1-5	-	once	TGTGCCAGCAGCTTAGGAGGGCGGGATCAGCATTTT	CASSLGGRDQHF